This T cell receptor (beta chain) appears in the sequencing data of a study of T-cell reconstitution after alpha-beta-depleted transplantation in children. Study-wide results and limits: At the one-year point after transplant, T-cell counts and TCRbeta diversity were found to come mostly from T cells that had been newly produced. Surviving thymic progenitors and recipient T cells were the source of high TCRbeta diversity at day 60 in some patients. Reports say that about two months after transplant, the alpha-beta T cells came out of several hundred graft clones that had expanded.

V lost 0 bases and J 2 bases, leaving 26 bases between the germline ends. Looked up from germline, CDR1 is SGHTA and CDR2 is FQGNSA. The CDR3 is 20 amino acids. Remarks on this clonotype: The antigen is unknown.

Preparation of the TCRbeta library was carried out with unique molecular identifiers. TCRdb used MiXCR to reprocess the PCR reads, holding one entry per CDR3 protein. The table shows roughly 350,000 distinct CDR3 sequences, with under 20% occurring only once. J is TRBJ2-7 and V is TRBV7-2; D possibly corresponds to TRBD2 (6 bases). The source of this sequence is a male patient aged 2-9 years who had a stem cell transplant for acute lymphoblastic leukemia, so the T cells may come from the graft donor. The sequencing here drew on PBMCs, mostly from graft donor cells, taken 360 days after TCRalphabeta/CD19-depleted stem cell transplant. CDR3 amino acids: CASSLARGVLNPLKTYEQYF. DNA of the CDR3: TGTGCCAGCAGCTTAGCGCGGGGCGTGTTGAACCCTCTCAAGACCTACGAGCAGTACTTC.